What follows describes a single TCR beta chain. The target of this receptor is not known. The junction shows a germline mismatch at one end, possibly a read error. The data stem from a study of T cell responses to AZD1222 COVID-19 vaccine listed by TCRdb under 2021. For the study in its entirety: TCR sequencing covered roughly 230 trial participants: 200 to 220 given two doses of AZD1222 and around 25 given two doses of MenACWY control vaccine. Trial participants were enrolled into age subgroups of 18-55, 56-69 and 70-plus years, which contained roughly 140, 27 and 60 TCR-sequenced participants, respectively.

Findings and caveats that apply to the study as a whole: Because no day 14 peak-response samples were available, repertoires were characterized only after the peak T cell response. Nearly half of unique spike-specific TCRs reportedly recognized epitopes outside regions mutated in the B.1.351 and B.1.1.7 variants. Conclusions about previously exposed vaccinees are limited because only six or seven AZD1222 recipients were SARS-CoV-2 seropositive at baseline. The whole spike protein was spanned by vaccine-associated CD4 TCRs, and dominant responses were seen in regions 160-218 and 743-854. After two AZD1222 doses, both the breadth and the depth of spike-specific TCRs were significantly higher than at day 0 and than in MenACWY recipients. The 56-69-year group was small, and its depth increase did not reach significance, likely because of low power. Participants were mostly white British, with more females than males. The authors suggested clonal diversity may have been underestimated.

What the time point label conveys for this sample: about 28 days (+/-7) after the second vaccine dose. Because spike-specific TCR depth and breadth did not differ between the two schedules, AZD1222 recipients who got a second dose at roughly 4 weeks were pooled with those who got a second dose at roughly 12 weeks. Vaccinee samples were obtained from the UK trials COV001 and COV002, which included a single-blind randomized controlled phase 2/3 trial of AZD1222 (ChAdOx1 nCoV-19) in healthy adults. Trial participant PBMC samples were collected at day 0 and day 28 after the second dose for TCRbeta chain sequencing. The CDR3 regions of human TCRbeta chains were analyzed by immunosequencing. In the paper's pipeline: Repertoire TCRs were matched against a reference library of SARS-CoV-2-specific TCRs generated with the MIRA antigen-specificity platform. Breadth meant the fraction of unique TCRs that were SARS-CoV-2-associated, whereas depth meant the fraction of total T cells that were SARS-CoV-2-associated. Using the MIRA data, every spike-specific TCR was mapped to the spike region that the TCR reacted to and assigned to either a CD4 or a CD8 class. Log10-transformed breadth and depth values were compared by one-way ANOVA with Sidak's multiple comparisons tests. TCRdb's version of the immuneACCESS table is confined to in-frame rearrangements and falls short of the full clone set. An unresolved V gene accounts for under half of the shortfall where checked; the remainder is of unknown origin. The DNA gave D and trimming, while V, J and clone size come from that table. Here the sample has 83,000 or so clones; about 90% occur a single time. The leading ten clones occupy about 7% of the sample.

The germline V gene encodes CDR1 SSHAT and CDR2 FNYEAQ (reference sequence). The CDR3 contains 14 residues, cysteine and phenylalanine counted. Just CDR3 DNA is preserved here, 42 bases in frame from base 1. Sample: peripheral blood, taken 28 days after the second AZD1222 dose. This sequence was found in an adult who received the AZD1222 COVID-19 vaccine. The chain is encoded by TRBV7-7 joined to TRBJ2-3; a confident D gene designation cannot be given. The nucleotide sequence is given as TGTGCTAGCAGCCCAGGACGCAGCACAGATACGCAGTATTTT. Translated, this is CASSPGRSTDTQYF.